Presented here are 21 T cell receptor beta chains from one specimen sequenced in a study of glioma-infiltrating T cells after dendritic cell vaccination. The method was immunoSEQ multiplex PCR; TCRdb's version includes in-frame clones alone and lacks a portion of them. The table shows tens of thousands of clones, with approximately 81% occurring only once. The time point: after dendritic cell vaccination, including at tumor progression/relapse. The specimen was blood, collected after dendritic cell vaccination. The receptors were sampled from a human donor with glioblastoma.

The V and J genes are TRBV6-5 and TRBJ2-7; 10 bases agree with TRBD1. CDR3 length: 15 residues. The J segment lost 2 bases and the V segment lost 5 bases, leaving 6 bases of the junction unmatched. Germline lookup yields CDR1 MNHEY and CDR2 SVGAGI. This CDR3 reads CASSLRDRGTYEQYF. The CDR3, as DNA: TGTGCCAGCAGTCTGCGGGACAGGGGAACCTACGAGCAGTACTTC.

This chain connects TRBV9 to TRBJ1-5, with D tentatively TRBD1 (5 bases). The CDR3 consists of 15 residues. V was clipped by 4 bases and J by 0 bases, with 11 bases between them. Per germline, CDR1 SGDLS and CDR2 YYNGEE. The CDR3 loop is CASSSGHHSNQPQHF. DNA for the CDR3: TGTGCCAGCAGCTCAGGACACCATAGCAATCAGCCCCAGCATTTT.

The chain employs TRBV5-8 and TRBJ1-6, with TRBD1 matching 7 bases. Looked up from germline, CDR1 is SGHTS and CDR2 is YDEGEE. The CDR3 is 16 residues long. V shed 4 bases and J 7 bases; nucleotides not matched to a gene: 11. The DNA of the CDR3 is TGTGCCAGCAGCACCGAGACAGGGTTCCTAAATTCACCCCTCCACTTT. This codes for CASSTETGFLNSPLHF.

The chain links TRBV30 to TRBJ2-5, with TRBD2 as a possible D gene (6 bases). CDR1 GTSNPN and CDR2 SVGIG come from the germline V gene (reference sequence). The CDR3 sequence is 13 residues long. The ends were cut back, 1 base at V and 11 bases at J, with 17 bases in the middle. The CDR3 coding sequence is TGTGCCTGGAGTGGGGCTAGCGCCCGGCTGCAGTACTTC. Its protein is CAWSGASARLQYF.

The chain has TRBV4-3 and TRBJ2-2, with a tentative D call TRBD1 (6 bases). V lost 1 base and J lost 3, with 9 bases in between. Germline CDR1 is LGHNA and CDR2 is YSLEER. The CDR3 contains 15 residues. The chain's CDR3 is CASSQVTGYTGELFF. The CDR3 DNA reads as TGCGCCAGCAGCCAAGTCACAGGGTACACCGGGGAGCTGTTTTTT.

The sample holds one count of this clone. DNA for the CDR3: TGTGCCAGCAGCTTACCCGGTTCCTATAATTCACCCCTCCACTTT. Translating gives CASSLPGSYNSPLHF. The rearrangement links TRBV5-6 to TRBJ1-6; no clear D. The CDR3 has 15 amino acids. Per the germline V gene, CDR1 is SGHDT and CDR2 is YYEEEE. Trimming removed 2 bases at V and 1 base at J, with 7 bases between.

This sequence joins TRBV11-2 and TRBJ2-1, with TRBD2 identical over 10 bases. V trimming: 5 bases; J trimming: 4 bases; junction bases outside the gene matches: 5. This CDR3 contains 15 residues. CDR1 SGHAT and CDR2 FQNNGV come from the germline V gene. The CDR3 sequence is CASSTRTSGYNEQFF. The DNA of the CDR3 is TGTGCCAGCAGCACGCGGACTAGCGGTTACAATGAGCAGTTCTTC.

V and J are TRBV5-4 and TRBJ2-5, with 11 bases matching TRBD2. Trimming cost V 3 bases and J 5 bases; bases outside gene matches: 6. This CDR3 has 15 amino acids. The germline gives CDR1 SGHNT, CDR2 YYREEE (reference sequence). This CDR3 reads CASSSPGLAAETQYF. The CDR3 coding sequence is TGTGCCAGCAGCTCTCCGGGACTAGCGGCCGAGACCCAGTACTTC. Looking up the rest from reference TRBV5-4 and TRBJ2-5 gives the full variable domain: ETGVTQSPTHLIKTRGQQVTLRCSSQSGHNTVSWYQQALGQGPQFIFQYYREEENGRGNFPPRFSGLQFPNYSSELNVNALELDDSALYLCASSSPGLAAETQYFGPGTRLLVL.

V and J are TRBV15 and TRBJ1-2; the D gene is possibly TRBD1 (5 bases). The germline CDR1 and CDR2 sequences are LNHNV and YYDKDF (reference sequence). The CDR3 runs to 12 residues. Trimming took 4 bases from V and 6 from J, leaving 9 bases between them. The CDR3 DNA is TGTGCCACCAGCACGACAGCGAATGGCTACACCTTC. Translation: CATSTTANGYTF.

The chain links TRBV4-1 to TRBJ1-1; 7 nucleotides agree with TRBD1. Germline V CDR1 and CDR2: MGHRA, YSYEKL. Trimming removed 4 bases from V and 5 bases from J; junction bases left unmatched: 7. The CDR3 has 14 residues. DNA for the CDR3: TGCGCCAGCAGCCTTCGACAGGGAGAGACTGAAGCTTTCTTT. Translated: CASSLRQGETEAFF.

The rearrangement links TRBV11-2 to TRBJ2-5, with 13 positions matching TRBD2. V was clipped by 4 bases and J by 5 bases; unmatched bases: 10. The CDR3 covers 17 residues. Germline V gives CDR1 SGHAT, CDR2 FQNNGV. The CDR3 loop is CASSSGTSGTFGETQYF. The CDR3 DNA is TGTGCCAGCAGCTCCGGGACTAGCGGGACATTTGGGGAGACCCAGTACTTC. The whole variable domain, remainder taken from reference TRBV11-2 and TRBJ2-5, is EAGVAQSPRYKIIEKRQSVAFWCNPISGHATLYWYQQILGQGPKLLIQFQNNGVVDDSQLPKDRFSAERLKGVDSTLKIQPAKLEDSAVYLCASSSGTSGTFGETQYFGPGTRLLVL.

The chain recombines TRBV4-3 with TRBJ2-1; D possibly corresponds to TRBD1 (5 bases). The V gene's germline CDR1 is LGHNA and CDR2 YSLEER. CDR3 length equals 16 residues. Trimming removed 4 bases at V and 0 bases at J, with 13 bases between. The CDR3 here is CASSRDRQSSYNEQFF. The CDR3 DNA sequence: TGCGCCAGCAGCCGAGACCGACAGAGCTCCTACAATGAGCAGTTCTTC.

This clone was observed a single time. The rearrangement links TRBV27 to TRBJ1-2, with 9 positions matching TRBD1. Germline CDR1 reads MNHEY; CDR2 reads SMNVEV (reference sequence). V lost 2 bases, J lost 2 bases, and 3 bases stayed unmatched. This CDR3 has 15 amino acids. The CDR3 DNA is TGTGCCAGCAGTTTAGGGACAGGGCCCAACTATGGCTACACCTTC. Residues: CASSLGTGPNYGYTF.

This rearrangement joins TRBV4-2 to TRBJ2-3; 15 bases fit TRBD2. CDR1 is LGHNA and CDR2 is YNFKEQ in the germline V gene. J lost 4 bases, V lost 2 bases, and 19 bases had no gene match. This CDR3 contains 22 residues. The DNA for the CDR3 is TGTGCCAGCAGCCAATCAGGAGAATATCGGACTAGCGGGAGGGCCGAAGCAGATACGCAGTATTTT. As protein: CASSQSGEYRTSGRAEADTQYF.

The chain employs TRBV2 and TRBJ2-7; D perhaps matches TRBD1 (6 bases). The germline V gene has CDR1 SNHLY and CDR2 FYNNEI. Between the trimmed V and J ends, which lost 4 bases and 2 bases, there was a span of 21 bases. CDR3 length: 17 amino acids. This chain's CDR3 is CASSAQGDRLIAYEQYF. The CDR3 nucleotides are TGTGCCAGCAGTGCTCAGGGCGACAGGCTTATAGCCTACGAGCAGTACTTC. The full variable domain, rest sourced from reference TRBV2 and TRBJ2-7, is EPEVTQTPSHQVTQMGQEVILRCVPISNHLYFYWYRQILGQKVEFLVSFYNNEISEKSEIFDDQFSVERPDGSNFTLKIRSTKLEDSAMYFCASSAQGDRLIAYEQYFGPGTRLTVT.

J is TRBJ1-2 and V is TRBV19; the D is unclear. Trimming left V 3 bases short and J 5 bases short, with 13 bases between. Germline V gene lookup returns CDR1 LNHDA and CDR2 SQIVND (reference sequence). This CDR3 is 14 amino acids long. Here the CDR3 reads CASSIRDPEYGYTF. CDR3 coding DNA: TGTGCCAGTAGTATCCGGGATCCCGAATATGGCTACACCTTC.

As for this clone: The junction does not match germline at one end; this may be a read error. The rearrangement links TRBV28 to TRBJ2-5; 7 positions match TRBD2. The CDR3 is made up of 12 amino acids. Germline V gives CDR1 MDHEN, CDR2 SYDVKM. CDR3 in amino acids: CASSFLGGTHDF. In nucleotides, the CDR3 is TGTGCCAGCAGCTTCCTCGGGGGGACTCATGACTTC. Drawing the rest from reference TRBV28 and TRBJ2-5, the complete variable domain is DVKVTQSSRYLVKRTGEKVFLECVQDMDHENMFWYRQDPGLGLRLIYFSYDVKMKEKGDIPEGYSVSREKKERFSLILESASTNQTSMYLCASSFLGGTHDFGPGTRLLVL.

The rearrangement joins TRBV5-6 to TRBJ2-1; the match to TRBD1 covers 8 bases. The CDR3 spans 18 residues. CDR1 is SGHDT, CDR2 YYEEEE, per germline. Unmatched junction bases numbered 16, after V lost 1 base and J lost 7 bases. CDR3 amino acids: CASSLPVHGDRTKNEQFF. The CDR3 DNA follows: TGTGCCAGCAGCTTGCCCGTGCACGGGGACAGGACAAAGAATGAGCAGTTCTTC.

The chain employs TRBV27 and TRBJ2-2; perhaps TRBD1 as D (6 bases). In germline, CDR1 is MNHEY, CDR2 SMNVEV (reference sequence). The CDR3 runs 15 residues. Trimming removed 3 bases from V and 10 bases from J, with 18 bases in between. The CDR3 region is CASSFQTGNREELFF. Here the CDR3 DNA reads TGTGCCAGCAGTTTCCAAACAGGGAACCGCGAGGAGCTGTTTTTT.

This chain links TRBV4-3 with TRBJ2-7, with 8 bases aligning to TRBD1. From germline, CDR1 is LGHNA and CDR2 YSLEER. This CDR3 comprises 14 residues. Losses at the gene ends were 3 bases for V and 4 bases for J; bases not matched to a gene: 5. The CDR3 DNA follows: TGCGCCAGCAGCCAGGGGACAGGCTTATACGAGCAGTACTTC. Residues: CASSQGTGLYEQYF.

This chain connects TRBV7-3 to TRBJ2-3, with D possibly TRBD2 on 6 matching bases. The CDR3 covers 14 residues. Germline V gene lookup returns CDR1 SGHTA and CDR2 FQGTGA. Trimming cost V 5 bases and J 4 bases, with 13 bases left between them. The CDR3 sequence: CASSLGLMADTQYF. DNA of the CDR3: TGTGCCAGCAGCCTCGGACTAATGGCAGATACGCAGTATTTT.